A selection of T cell receptor beta chains follows, all from one sample in a study of tumour-infiltrating T cells in Burkitt lymphoma. Some clones are missing from TCRdb's copy, which holds only in-frame ones; the method was immunoSEQ multiplex PCR. This sample has approximately 15,000 clones, with roughly 80% found just once. The specimen was tumor tissue. The source of these receptors is a human donor with diffuse large B-cell lymphoma. CDR3s include the opening cysteine and the closing phenylalanine or tryptophan. Fields, in order: V gene, clone size, J gene, D gene, CDR3 protein, CDR3 DNA. A D gene is named only where the DNA matches it firmly. The listing skips clone size in some rows; elsewhere it reads once, few, many or a size class.

TRBV15	.	TRBJ2-3	TRBD2	CATSRDSLAGGDTDTQYF	TGTGCCACCAGCAGAGATTCATTAGCGGGGGGGGACACAGATACGCAGTATTTT
TRBV9	few	TRBJ2-7	.	CASSVIGQGGEQYF	TGTGCCAGCAGCGTAATCGGGCAGGGGGGGGAGCAGTACTTC
TRBV19	.	TRBJ2-4	.	CASTPPSGNYPSLAKNIQYF	TGTGCCAGTACCCCTCCTAGTGGGAATTATCCCTCTCTAGCCAAAAACATTCAGTACTTC
TRBV19	.	TRBJ1-1	TRBD1	CASSIGRGRWNTEAFF	TGTGCCAGTAGTATCGGCAGGGGGCGATGGAACACTGAAGCTTTCTTT
TRBV18	.	TRBJ1-4	TRBD1	CASSRDRGIEKLFF	TGTGCCAGCTCGCGGGACAGGGGGATTGAAAAACTGTTTTTT
TRBV2	once	TRBJ2-1	TRBD2	CASTPTGLGINEQFF	TGTGCCAGCACCCCCACCGGACTAGGGATAAATGAGCAGTTCTTC
TRBV27	once	TRBJ2-1	.	CASSGDSGYNEQFF	TGTGCCAGCAGTGGGGACTCCGGTTACAATGAGCAGTTCTTC
TRBV5-1	.	TRBJ2-5	.	CASSHGSGEETQYF	TGCGCCAGCAGCCACGGGAGTGGGGAAGAGACCCAGTACTTC
TRBV18	.	TRBJ2-5	.	CASSPPGIETQYF	TGTGCCAGCTCACCACCTGGAATTGAGACCCAGTACTTC
TRBV10-3	.	TRBJ2-1	.	CAIRMSHEQFF	TGTGCCATCAGGATGTCTCATGAGCAGTTCTTC
TRBV7-2	.	TRBJ2-7	TRBD2	CASSLPETSGRIYEQYF	TGTGCCAGCAGCTTACCTGAAACTAGCGGGAGGATCTACGAGCAGTACTTC
TRBV7-8	few	TRBJ2-3	.	CASSTGTVKGTQYF	TGTGCCAGCAGCACCGGGACGGTGAAGGGTACGCAGTATTTT
TRBV5-6	once	TRBJ2-5	TRBD2	CASSYRQLAGGLTQYF	TGTGCCAGCAGCTATAGGCAGCTAGCGGGGGGGTTGACCCAGTACTTC
TRBV6-5	.	TRBJ1-3	.	CASSSTTGNTIYF	TGTGCCAGCAGTTCTACGACCGGAAACACCATATATTTT
TRBV27	once	TRBJ2-1	.	CASSLSGTIYNEQFF	TGTGCCAGCAGTTTATCGGGGACAATTTACAATGAGCAGTTCTTC
TRBV7-9	.	TRBJ2-1	.	CASSLAANEQFF	TGTGCCAGCAGCTTAGCGGCCAATGAGCAGTTCTTC
TRBV7-9	.	TRBJ1-1	.	CASSLQGANTEAFF	TGTGCCAGCAGCTTGCAGGGAGCGAACACTGAAGCTTTCTTT
TRBV5-6	once	TRBJ1-2	.	CASSSDYYGYTF	TGTGCCAGCAGCTCGGACTACTATGGCTACACCTTC
TRBV19	.	TRBJ2-2	.	CASSIARGGTGELFF	TGTGCCAGTAGTATCGCCAGGGGAGGCACCGGGGAGCTGTTTTTT
TRBV2	few	TRBJ1-4	.	CASSSPGLRPEKLFF	TGTGCCAGCAGCTCCCCCGGATTACGTCCTGAAAAACTGTTTTTT
TRBV18	.	TRBJ1-5	TRBD1	CASSPPGQGNWDQPQHF	TGTGCCAGCTCACCTCCGGGACAGGGGAATTGGGATCAGCCCCAGCATTTT
TRBV27	.	TRBJ2-5	.	CASSLRSPGRGGETQYF	TGTGCCAGCAGTTTGAGGTCCCCGGGCAGGGGTGGGGAGACCCAGTACTTC
TRBV9	.	TRBJ1-3	TRBD1	CASSARDRETSGNTIYF	TGTGCCAGCAGCGCGAGGGACAGGGAAACTTCTGGAAACACCATATATTTT
TRBV14	.	TRBJ1-4	.	CASSQVGGAYEKLFF	TGTGCCAGCAGCCAAGTTGGGGGCGCTTATGAAAAACTGTTTTTT
TRBV11-2	.	TRBJ1-1	.	CASSLRIKGDTEAFF	TGTGCCAGCAGCTTACGGATTAAGGGTGACACTGAAGCTTTCTTT
TRBV7-2	few	TRBJ1-1	.	CASSLSGWGNEAFF	TGTGCCAGCAGCTTATCAGGTTGGGGTAATGAAGCTTTCTTT
TRBV14	few	TRBJ2-6	TRBD1	CASSPTVGGGGANVLTF	TGTGCCAGCAGCCCCACGGTAGGGGGCGGTGGGGCCAACGTCCTGACTTTC
TRBV5-1	.	TRBJ1-3	.	CASSLVAGDTIYF	TGCGCCAGCAGCTTGGTTGCAGGGGACACCATATATTTT
TRBV13	.	TRBJ2-1	TRBD2	CASSSETSGDGEQFF	TGTGCCAGCAGCTCCGAGACTAGCGGGGATGGGGAGCAGTTCTTC
TRBV18	once	TRBJ2-2	TRBD1	CASSSTGGSTGELFF	TGTGCCAGCTCATCGACAGGGGGCTCGACCGGGGAGCTGTTTTTT
TRBV7-9	.	TRBJ2-7	TRBD1	CASSLEGDRRSYEQYF	TGTGCCAGCAGCTTAGAGGGGGACAGAAGATCCTACGAGCAGTACTTC
TRBV11-3	.	TRBJ2-5	.	CASSLGGAETQYF	TGTGCCAGCAGCTTAGGGGGAGCGGAGACCCAGTACTTC
TRBV7-2	.	TRBJ1-2	.	CASIKQPNPYGYTF	TGTGCCAGCATCAAACAACCCAACCCTTATGGCTACACCTTC
TRBV29-1	.	TRBJ1-1	.	CSAVPNTEAFF	TGCAGCGCCGTCCCTAACACTGAAGCTTTCTTT
TRBV2	.	TRBJ2-7	.	CASSDWLTDYEQYF	TGTGCCAGCAGTGATTGGCTCACCGATTACGAGCAGTACTTC
TRBV20-1	.	TRBJ1-2	.	CTPAETGGYTF	TGCACCCCGGCGGAGACTGGCGGCTACACCTTC
TRBV9	.	TRBJ1-2	.	CASSEDSYGYTF	TGTGCCAGCAGCGAGGACAGCTATGGCTACACCTTC
TRBV7-2	.	TRBJ1-2	.	CASSFYHGYTF	TGTGCCAGCAGCTTCTACCATGGCTACACCTTC
TRBV7-6	.	TRBJ2-5	TRBD1	CASSLGGQYQETQYF	TGTGCCAGCAGCTTAGGGGGACAGTACCAAGAGACCCAGTACTTC
TRBV7-3	once	TRBJ2-5	.	CASSPGQRGAQYF	TGTGCCAGCAGCCCGGGACAACGAGGTGCCCAGTACTTC
TRBV9	.	TRBJ1-5	TRBD1	CASSGGTGGLGQPQHF	TGTGCCAGCAGCGGCGGGACAGGGGGCCTCGGTCAGCCCCAGCATTTT